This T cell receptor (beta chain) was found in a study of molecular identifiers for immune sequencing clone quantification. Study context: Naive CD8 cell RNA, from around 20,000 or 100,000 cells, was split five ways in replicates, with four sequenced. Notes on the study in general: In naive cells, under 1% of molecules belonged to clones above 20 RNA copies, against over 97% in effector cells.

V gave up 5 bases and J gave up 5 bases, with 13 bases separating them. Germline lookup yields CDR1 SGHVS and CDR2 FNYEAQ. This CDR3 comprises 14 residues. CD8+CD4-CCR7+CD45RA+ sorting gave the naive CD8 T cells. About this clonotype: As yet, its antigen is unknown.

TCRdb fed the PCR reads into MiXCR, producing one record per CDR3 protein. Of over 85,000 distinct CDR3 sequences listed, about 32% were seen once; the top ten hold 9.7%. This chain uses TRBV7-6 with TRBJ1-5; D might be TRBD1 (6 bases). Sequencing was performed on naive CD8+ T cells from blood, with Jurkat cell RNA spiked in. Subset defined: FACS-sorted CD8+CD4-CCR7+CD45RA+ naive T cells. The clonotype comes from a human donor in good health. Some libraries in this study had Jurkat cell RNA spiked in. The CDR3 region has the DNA TGTGCCAGCAGCATGGCACAGGGCTATCAGCCCCAGCATTTT. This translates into CASSMAQGYQPQHF.